A selection of T cell receptor beta chains follows, all from one sample in a study of CD8 T cells in ankylosing spondylitis. TCRdb ran MiXCR on the 5' RACE reads and lists one entry per CDR3 protein. The sample includes more than 300,000 distinct CDR3 sequences, under 8.5% of them seen just once. Sequences were obtained from blood, either unsorted or a sorted T cell fraction (not recorded which). All receptors derive from a male donor with ankylosing spondylitis. CDR3s include the opening cysteine and the closing phenylalanine or tryptophan. The order of the fields is J gene, V gene, CDR3 protein.

TRBJ2-5	TRBV20-1	CSAAYRGLGETQYF
TRBJ2-7	TRBV29-1	CSAAGPYEQYF
TRBJ1-5	TRBV28	CASSFAGLGNQPQHF
TRBJ2-3	TRBV20-1	CSARDRLAGGSTSTDTQYF
TRBJ2-2	TRBV5-1	CASSTGQGRTGELFF
TRBJ2-7	TRBV18	CASSPGQVGREQYF
TRBJ2-6	TRBV7-9	CASSPANSGANVLTF
TRBJ1-5	TRBV6-1	CASSPDSHQPQHF
TRBJ1-5	TRBV20-1	CSARQRDQPQHF
TRBJ2-1	TRBV7-8	CASSSRTGNEQFF
TRBJ2-1	TRBV20-1	CSAIQGGRANEQFF
TRBJ2-1	TRBV5-1	CASSLASTAYNEQFF
TRBJ1-1	TRBV7-2	CASETGGPQTEAFF
TRBJ1-5	TRBV12-3/TRBV12-4	CASTLKGGLSGSNQPQHF
TRBJ1-5	TRBV6-2/TRBV6-3	CASSQGIGNQPQHF
TRBJ2-1	TRBV7-2	CASSLARTSGKLNSYNEQFF
TRBJ2-3	TRBV5-1	CASSLESSGSTDTQYF